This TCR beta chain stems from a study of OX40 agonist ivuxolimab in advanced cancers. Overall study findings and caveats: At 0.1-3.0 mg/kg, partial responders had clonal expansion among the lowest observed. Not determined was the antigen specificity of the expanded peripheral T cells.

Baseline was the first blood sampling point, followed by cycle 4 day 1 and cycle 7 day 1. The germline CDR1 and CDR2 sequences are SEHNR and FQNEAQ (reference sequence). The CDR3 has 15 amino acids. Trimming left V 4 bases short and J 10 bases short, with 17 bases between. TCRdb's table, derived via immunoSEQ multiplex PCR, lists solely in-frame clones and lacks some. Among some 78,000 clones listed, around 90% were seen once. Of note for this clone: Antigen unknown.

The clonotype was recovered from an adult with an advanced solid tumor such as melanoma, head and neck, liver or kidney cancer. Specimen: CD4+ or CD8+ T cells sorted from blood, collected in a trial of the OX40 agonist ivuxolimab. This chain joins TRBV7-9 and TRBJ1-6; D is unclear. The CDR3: CASSSLGPSLSPLHF. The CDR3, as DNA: TGTGCCAGCAGCTCCCTCGGTCCTAGTCTGTCACCCCTCCACTTT.